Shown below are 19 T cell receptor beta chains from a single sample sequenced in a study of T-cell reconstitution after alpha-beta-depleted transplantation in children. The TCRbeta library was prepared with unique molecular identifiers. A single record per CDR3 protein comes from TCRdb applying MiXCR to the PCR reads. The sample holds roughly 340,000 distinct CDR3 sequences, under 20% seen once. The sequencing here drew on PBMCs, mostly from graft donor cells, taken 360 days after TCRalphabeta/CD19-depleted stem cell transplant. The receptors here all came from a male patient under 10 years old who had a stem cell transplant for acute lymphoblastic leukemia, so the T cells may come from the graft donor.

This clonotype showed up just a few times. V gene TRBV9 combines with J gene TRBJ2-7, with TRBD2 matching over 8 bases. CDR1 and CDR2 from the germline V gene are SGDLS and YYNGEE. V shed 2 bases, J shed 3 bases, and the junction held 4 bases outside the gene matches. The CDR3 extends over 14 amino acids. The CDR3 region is CASSVELADYEQYF. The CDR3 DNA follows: TGTGCCAGCAGCGTTGAACTAGCGGACTACGAGCAGTACTTC. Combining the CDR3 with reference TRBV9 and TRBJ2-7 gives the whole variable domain DSGVTQTPKHLITATGQRVTLRCSPRSGDLSVYWYQQSLDQGLQFLIQYYNGEERAKGNILERFSAQQFPDLHSELNLSSLELGDSALYFCASSVELADYEQYFGPGTRLTVT.

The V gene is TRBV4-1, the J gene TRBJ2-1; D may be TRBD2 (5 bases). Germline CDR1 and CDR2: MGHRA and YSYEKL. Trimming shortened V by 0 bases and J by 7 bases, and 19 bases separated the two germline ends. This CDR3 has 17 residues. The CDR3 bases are TGCGCCAGCAGCCAAGATGTTGAACTAGTCCCCGGAAATGAGCAGTTCTTC. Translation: CASSQDVELVPGNEQFF.

CDR3 sequence: CASSRGPGGDTQYF. The CDR3 coding sequence is TGTGCCAGCAGTCGAGGCCCGGGTGGAGATACGCAGTATTTT. The chain couples TRBV6-1 to TRBJ2-3; D unclear. This CDR3 has 14 residues. Trimming shortened V by 5 bases and J by 5 bases, and 14 bases separated the two germline ends. Germline values: CDR1 MNHNS, CDR2 SASEGT.

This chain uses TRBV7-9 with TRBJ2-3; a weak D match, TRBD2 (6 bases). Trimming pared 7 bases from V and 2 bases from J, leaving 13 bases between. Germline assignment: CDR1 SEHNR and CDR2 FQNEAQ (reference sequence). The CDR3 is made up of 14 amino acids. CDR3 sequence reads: CASTPGGDTDTQYF. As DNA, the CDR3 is TGTGCCAGCACCCCTGGCGGGGACACAGATACGCAGTATTTT.

In DNA form, the CDR3 reads TGTGCCAGCAGTCCACTTCCAAACACTGAAGCTTTCTTT. Its protein is CASSPLPNTEAFF. The J gene is TRBJ1-1, the V gene TRBV12-3 or TRBV12-4; D is ambiguous. V was clipped by 5 bases and J by 2 bases, with 9 bases between them. The CDR3 runs 13 residues.

CDR3 protein: CASSTFSGRAEDTQYF. CDR3 DNA sequence: TGTGCCAGCAGCACCTTCAGCGGGAGGGCCGAAGATACGCAGTATTTT. V and J are TRBV7-2 and TRBJ2-3; 10 bases are a match to TRBD2. Germline V gene lookup returns CDR1 SGHTA and CDR2 FQGNSA. CDR3 length: 16 amino acids. The ends lost 5 bases at V and 5 bases at J; junction bases unmatched: 10.

CDR3 protein: CASSWDRMRLARTYEQYF. CDR3 nucleotide sequence: TGCGCCAGCAGCTGGGACAGGATGCGACTAGCGCGAACCTACGAGCAGTACTTC. This chain connects TRBV5-1 to TRBJ2-7; TRBD1 or TRBD2 may be the D gene (8 bases each). Germline V lookup: CDR1 SGHRS, CDR2 YFSETQ. Trimming took 3 bases from V and 2 from J, leaving 24 bases between them. The CDR3 loop spans 18 amino acids.

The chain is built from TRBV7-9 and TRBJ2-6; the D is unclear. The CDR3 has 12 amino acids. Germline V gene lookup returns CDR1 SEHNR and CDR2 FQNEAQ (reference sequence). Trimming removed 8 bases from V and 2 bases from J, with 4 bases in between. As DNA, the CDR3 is TGTGCCAGCCCCCCTGGGGCCAACGTCCTGACTTTC. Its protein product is CASPPGANVLTF.

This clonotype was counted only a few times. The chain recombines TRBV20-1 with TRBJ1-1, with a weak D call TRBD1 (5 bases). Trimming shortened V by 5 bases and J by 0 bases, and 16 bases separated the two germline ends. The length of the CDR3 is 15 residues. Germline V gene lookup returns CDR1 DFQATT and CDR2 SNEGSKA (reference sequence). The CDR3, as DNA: TGCAGTGCTCGAAACCCTTCAGGGATGAACACTGAAGCTTTCTTT. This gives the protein CSARNPSGMNTEAFF.

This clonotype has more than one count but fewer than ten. The CDR3 bases are TGTGCCAGCAGCTTAGAGGGCGGGACTTTCGTCCCCGGGGAGCTGTTTTTT. Encoded protein: CASSLEGGTFVPGELFF. The chain is built from TRBV11-2 and TRBJ2-2; D possibly corresponds to TRBD2 (6 bases). The length of the CDR3 is 17 residues. Trimming took 0 bases from V and 6 from J, leaving 17 bases between them. The germline V gene encodes CDR1 SGHAT and CDR2 FQNNGV.

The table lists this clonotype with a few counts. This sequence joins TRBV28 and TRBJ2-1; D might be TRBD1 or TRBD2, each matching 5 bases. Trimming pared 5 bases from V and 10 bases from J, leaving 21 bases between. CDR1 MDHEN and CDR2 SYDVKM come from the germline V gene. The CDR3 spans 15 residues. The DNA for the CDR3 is TGTGCCAGCAGTCTTGGGGGTCCGGGTAGGAGAGAGCAGTTCTTC. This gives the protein CASSLGGPGRREQFF.

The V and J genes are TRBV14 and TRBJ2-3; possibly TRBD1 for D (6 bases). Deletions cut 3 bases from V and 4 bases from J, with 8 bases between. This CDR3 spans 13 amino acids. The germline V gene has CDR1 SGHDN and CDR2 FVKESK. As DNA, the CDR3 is TGTGCCAGCAGCCAGGACAGATCAGATACGCAGTATTTT. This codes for CASSQDRSDTQYF.

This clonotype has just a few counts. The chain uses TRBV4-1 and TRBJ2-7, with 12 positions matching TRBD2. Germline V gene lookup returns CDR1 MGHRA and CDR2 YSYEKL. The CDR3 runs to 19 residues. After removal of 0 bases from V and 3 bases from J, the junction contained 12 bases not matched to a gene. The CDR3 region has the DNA TGCGCCAGCAGCCAAGAATGGGTTCAGACTAGCGGGAGCTACTACGAGCAGTACTTC. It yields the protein CASSQEWVQTSGSYYEQYF.

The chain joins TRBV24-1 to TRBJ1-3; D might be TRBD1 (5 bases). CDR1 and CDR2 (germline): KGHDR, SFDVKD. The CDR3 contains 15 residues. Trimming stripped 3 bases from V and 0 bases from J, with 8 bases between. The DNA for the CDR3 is TGTGCCACCAGTGATGATGACAGCTCTGGAAACACCATATATTTT. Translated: CATSDDDSSGNTIYF.

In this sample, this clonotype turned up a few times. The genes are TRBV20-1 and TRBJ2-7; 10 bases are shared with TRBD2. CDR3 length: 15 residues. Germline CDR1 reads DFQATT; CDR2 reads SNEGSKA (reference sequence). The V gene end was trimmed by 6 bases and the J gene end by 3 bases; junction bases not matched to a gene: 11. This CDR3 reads CSANPLAGVVYEQYF. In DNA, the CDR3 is TGCAGTGCCAACCCGCTAGCGGGAGTTGTCTACGAGCAGTACTTC.

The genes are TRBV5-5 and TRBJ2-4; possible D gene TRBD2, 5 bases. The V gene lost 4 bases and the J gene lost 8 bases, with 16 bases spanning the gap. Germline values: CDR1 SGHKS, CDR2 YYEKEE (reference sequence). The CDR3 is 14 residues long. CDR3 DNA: TGTGCCAGCAGCCAGGACTCTTGGGGTGACATTCAGTACTTC. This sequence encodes CASSQDSWGDIQYF.

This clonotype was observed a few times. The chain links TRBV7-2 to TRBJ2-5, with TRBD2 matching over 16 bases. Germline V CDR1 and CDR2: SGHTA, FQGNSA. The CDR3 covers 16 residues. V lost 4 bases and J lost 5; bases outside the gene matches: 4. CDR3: CASSSGLAGGTETQYF. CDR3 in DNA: TGTGCCAGCAGCTCGGGACTAGCGGGAGGGACCGAGACCCAGTACTTC.

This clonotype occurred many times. CDR3 loop: CASTPRQGEGAFF. DNA for the CDR3: TGTGCCAGCACCCCCCGACAGGGAGAAGGAGCTTTCTTT. The V call is TRBV27, the J call TRBJ1-1; 7 bases align to TRBD1. V was pared by 7 bases and J by 10 bases, with 12 bases of the junction left unmatched. From germline, CDR1 is MNHEY and CDR2 SMNVEV (reference sequence). This CDR3 has 13 residues.

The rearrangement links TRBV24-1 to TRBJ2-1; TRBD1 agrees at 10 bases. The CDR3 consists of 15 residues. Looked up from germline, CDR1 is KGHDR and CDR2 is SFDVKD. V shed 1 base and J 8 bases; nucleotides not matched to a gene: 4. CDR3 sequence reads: CATSDLGTGDDEQFF. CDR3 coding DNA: TGTGCCACCAGTGATTTAGGGACAGGGGACGATGAGCAGTTCTTC.